A single sample gave rise to the 19 T cell receptor beta chains below, sequenced in a study of T cell repertoires in cytomegalovirus infection. Their antigens are not known. TCRdb re-called the reads through MiXCR, storing one row per CDR3 protein. This table has hundreds of thousands of distinct CDR3 sequences, about a third appearing once. The source was cultured CD8+ T cells from PBMCs, collected from culture after CMV antigen stimulation. The receptors derive from a human donor in good health (CMV status not recorded). Some clones in this sample may be carry-over from other donors' samples.

This clonotype was seen at least ten times. This sequence joins TRBV7-6 and TRBJ2-5, with 8 bases aligning to TRBD2. With 0 bases clipped from V and 2 bases from J, the junction kept 8 bases outside the gene matches. The CDR3 is made up of 17 amino acids. CDR1 and CDR2 (germline): SGHVS, FNYEAQ. The CDR3 reads CASSLATASGRQETQYF. The CDR3 nucleotides read TGTGCCAGCAGCTTAGCGACGGCTAGCGGGCGACAAGAGACCCAGTACTTC.

The chain uses TRBV15 and TRBJ1-2; perhaps TRBD1 as D (6 bases). This CDR3 is 14 amino acids long. V lost 1 base and J 0 bases, leaving 6 bases between the germline ends. In germline, CDR1 is LNHNV, CDR2 YYDKDF (reference sequence). The CDR3 DNA is TGTGCCACCAGCAGAGGGACAGCTAACTATGGCTACACCTTC. It is translated as CATSRGTANYGYTF.

J is TRBJ1-2 and V is TRBV3-1, with 8 bases aligning to TRBD1. Germline trimming cut 2 bases from V and 0 bases from J; bases unmatched to any gene: 5. Looked up from germline, CDR1 is LGHDT and CDR2 is YNNKEL (reference sequence). This CDR3 region has 16 residues. The CDR3 protein is CASSQPTGATNYGYTF. The DNA of the CDR3 is TGTGCCAGCAGCCAACCGACAGGGGCGACTAACTATGGCTACACCTTC.

This clonotype showed up just a few times. This CDR3 is CASSEGTRYEQYF. The CDR3 DNA reads as TGTGCCAGCAGTGAAGGGACTCGCTACGAGCAGTACTTC. The genes are TRBV6-1 and TRBJ2-7, with a weak D call TRBD2 (5 bases). This CDR3 is built from 13 residues. V was shortened by 1 base and J by 3 bases, with 7 bases between the two germline ends. CDR1 is MNHNS, CDR2 SASEGT, per germline.

The chain employs TRBV6-2 or TRBV6-3 and TRBJ2-7; D assignment may be TRBD1 or TRBD2 (5 bases each). The V and J ends lost 6 bases and 4 bases respectively, with 16 bases between them. CDR1 and CDR2 (germline): MNHEY, SVGEGT. The CDR3 runs 14 residues. The CDR3 here is CASSPRDGDYEQYV. The CDR3 DNA reads as TGTGCCAGCAGCCCCCGGGACGGAGATTACGAGCAGTACGTC.

The chain recombines TRBV25-1 with TRBJ2-7, with TRBD1 as a possible D gene (6 bases). The CDR3 totals 13 residues. Germline CDR1 MGHDK, CDR2 SYGVNS. V lost 3 bases to trimming and J lost 2 bases, with 8 bases between them. CDR3 DNA sequence: TGTGCCAGCAGTGAGGGGGCGACCTACGAGCAGTACTTC. This codes for CASSEGATYEQYF.

J is TRBJ2-5 and V is TRBV12-3 or TRBV12-4; the D is unclear. The CDR3 is 15 amino acids. V was shortened by 1 base and J by 3 bases, with 12 bases between the two germline ends. CDR3 residues: CASSLGVSDEETQYF. CDR3 coding DNA: TGTGCCAGCAGTTTAGGGGTTTCGGATGAAGAGACCCAGTACTTC.

This clonotype was seen ten or more times. The chain is built from TRBV7-2 and TRBJ2-1, with D hard to call. The V end lost 4 bases, the J end lost 4 bases, and 11 bases lay between the germline ends. The CDR3 has 14 residues. From germline, CDR1 is SGHTA and CDR2 FQGNSA. CDR3 sequence (DNA): TGTGCCAGCAGCTCGTCCCGCGGTTACAATGAGCAGTTCTTC. Its translation: CASSSSRGYNEQFF.

This clonotype was recorded many times. V gene TRBV27 combines with J gene TRBJ1-5; D perhaps matches TRBD1 (5 bases). Germline CDR1 and CDR2: MNHEY and SMNVEV (reference sequence). The germline V and J ends were trimmed by 5 bases and 2 bases, with 10 bases remaining between them. The CDR3 sequence is 14 residues long. CDR3 sequence reads: CASSDRGRNQPQHF. The CDR3 DNA reads as TGTGCCAGCAGTGACCGGGGCCGCAATCAGCCCCAGCATTTT.

This clonotype was seen many times. The junction shows a germline mismatch at one end, possibly a read error. The chain carries TRBV7-7 and TRBJ2-1, with D perhaps given as TRBD1 or TRBD2 (5 bases each). The CDR3 consists of 15 residues. Germline V gene lookup returns CDR1 SSHAT and CDR2 FNYEAQ (reference sequence). CDR3 nucleotides: TGTGCTAGCAGCCCAGGGATCGGGGCTTACAATGAGCAGTTCTTC. This codes for CASSPGIGAYNEQFF.

The chain uses TRBV27 and TRBJ1-2, with D possibly TRBD1 on 6 matching bases. Germline CDR1 is MNHEY and CDR2 is SMNVEV (reference sequence). CDR3 length: 14 amino acids. Trimming stripped 3 bases from V and 2 bases from J, with 10 bases between. The CDR3 is CASSFGRGNYGYTF. The CDR3 DNA follows: TGTGCCAGCAGTTTTGGCAGGGGAAACTATGGCTACACCTTC.

This chain links TRBV6-1 with TRBJ2-1; the D is unclear. V lost 2 bases and J 10 bases, leaving 12 bases between the germline ends. This CDR3 has 13 residues. Germline V gene sequence: CDR1 MNHNS, CDR2 SASEGT. CDR3 DNA sequence: TGTGCCAGCAGTGAACGACAACCCTACGAGCAGTTCTTC. It yields the protein CASSERQPYEQFF.

This clonotype has more than one count but fewer than ten. With a much larger clone just one base away, this may be a read error. The chain has TRBV7-2 and TRBJ2-7; maybe TRBD1 (6 bases). CDR3 length: 16 residues. Germline CDR1 is SGHTA and CDR2 is FQGNSA. With 0 bases removed from V and 3 bases from J, the gap between germline ends came to 15 bases. The DNA of the CDR3 is TGTGCCAGCAGCTTAGCGTTAGGGGACACCATCTACGAGCAGTACTTC. Its translation is CASSLALGDTIYEQYF.

V and J are TRBV7-8 and TRBJ1-2; D not resolved. The CDR3 is made up of 14 amino acids. Germline V gene lookup returns CDR1 SGHVS and CDR2 FQNEAQ. Trimming took 2 bases from V and 2 from J, leaving 9 bases between them. The CDR3 spells CASSLRVHNYGYTF. As DNA, the CDR3 is TGTGCCAGCAGCTTAAGGGTACACAACTATGGCTACACCTTC.

The rearrangement links TRBV20-1 to TRBJ2-1; D is undetermined. The CDR3 is made up of 11 amino acids. The germline CDR1 and CDR2 sequences are DFQATT and SNEGSKA (reference sequence). Trimming took 4 bases from V and 8 from J, leaving 9 bases between them. The CDR3 DNA follows: TGCAGTGCTAAGGAAGGCGATGAGCAGTTCTTC. Its protein product is CSAKEGDEQFF.

This clonotype was seen many times. The CDR3 reads CASSLAVNSPLHF. The CDR3 DNA reads TGTGCCAGCAGCTTGGCGGTGAATTCACCCCTCCACTTT. This rearrangement joins TRBV5-4 to TRBJ1-6; D unclear. The length of the CDR3 is 13 residues. Germline V gene lookup returns CDR1 SGHNT and CDR2 YYREEE (reference sequence). V was shortened by 0 bases and J by 7 bases, with 5 bases between the two germline ends.

The chain joins TRBV27 to TRBJ2-5; possibly TRBD1 for D (5 bases). Trimming stripped 0 bases from V and 1 base from J, with 9 bases between. In germline, CDR1 is MNHEY, CDR2 SMNVEV (reference sequence). The CDR3 consists of 15 residues. This CDR3 reads CASSLSAGLQETQYF. DNA of the CDR3: TGTGCCAGCAGTTTATCGGCAGGGCTCCAAGAGACCCAGTACTTC.

The J gene is TRBJ2-3, the V gene TRBV5-1; 9 bases are a match to TRBD1. Germline-derived CDR1 and CDR2 are SGHRS and YFSETQ. The V segment lost 4 bases and the J segment 6 bases; nucleotides outside the gene matches: 9. This CDR3 spans 15 amino acids. The CDR3 bases are TGCGCCAGCAGCGCCGGGACAGGGAGTCAGGATACGCAGTATTTT. Amino acid sequence: CASSAGTGSQDTQYF.

This clonotype has only a few counts. The genes are TRBV11-2 and TRBJ2-7; TRBD1 is a possible D gene (6 bases). V shed 2 bases and J shed 3 bases, with 17 bases lying between them. Germline lookup yields CDR1 SGHAT and CDR2 FQNNGV. The CDR3 totals 16 residues. CDR3 sequence reads: CASSLPRQATHYEQYF. DNA of the CDR3: TGTGCCAGCAGCTTACCCCGACAGGCGACCCACTACGAGCAGTACTTC.